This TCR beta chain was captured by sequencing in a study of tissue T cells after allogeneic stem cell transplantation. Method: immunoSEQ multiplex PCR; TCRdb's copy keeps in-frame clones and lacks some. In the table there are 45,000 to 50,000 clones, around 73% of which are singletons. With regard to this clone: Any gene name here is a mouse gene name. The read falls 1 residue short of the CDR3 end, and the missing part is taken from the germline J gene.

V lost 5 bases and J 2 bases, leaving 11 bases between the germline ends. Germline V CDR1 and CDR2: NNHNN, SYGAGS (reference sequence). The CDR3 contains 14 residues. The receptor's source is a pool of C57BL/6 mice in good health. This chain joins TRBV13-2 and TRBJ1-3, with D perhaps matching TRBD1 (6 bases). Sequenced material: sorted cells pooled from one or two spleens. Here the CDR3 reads CASGQGETGNTLYF. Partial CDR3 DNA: TGTGCCAGCGGACAGGGAGAGACTGGAAATACGCTCTAT.